At least ten counts were recorded for the clone carrying this T cell receptor beta chain. Its antigen remains unidentified. The CDR3 sequence is 15 residues long. Germline V gene sequence: CDR1 DFQATT, CDR2 SNEGSKA (reference sequence). Trimming pared 0 bases from V and 1 base from J, leaving 12 bases between. Genomic DNA constituted the template upon which TCR beta VDJ and CDR3 profiling was performed. One entry per CDR3 protein, called by TCRdb with MiXCR from the reads. The profile shows around 42,000 distinct CDR3 sequences, 60% to 70% of them singletons. These data belong to a study of CD8+CD57+ T cells in acquired aplastic anemia. Whole-study context: The mean DNA yield obtained from sorted CD4+ and CD8+ cells came to roughly 3.4 ug. Study-wide results and caveats: Fewer than 35 sequences, all CD8+ CDR3, were shared between patients and controls. Controls did not differ significantly from patients in CD8+ Simpson's diversity.

All patients picked for sequencing had shown, by flow cytometry, an expansion of CD8+CD57+ cells. Acquired aplastic anemia of severe grade affected all patients. The sequenced sample consisted of sorted CD4+, CD8+, or CD8+CD57+ T cells (not recorded which) from PBMCs. The V and J genes are TRBV20-1 and TRBJ1-1; the D is unclear. This clonotype was obtained from a human donor with aplastic anemia. This CDR3 is CSARDWEKGNTEAFF. DNA of the CDR3: TGCAGTGCTAGAGATTGGGAAAAGGGGAACACTGAAGCTTTCTTT.